Reported below is one T cell receptor beta chain. Its antigen remains unknown. This record belongs to a study of OX40 agonist ivuxolimab in advanced cancers. Study as a whole: Patients receiving dose escalation had hepatocellular carcinoma, melanoma, renal cell or head and neck cancer. Two cutaneous melanoma patients and one hepatocellular carcinoma patient, three in all, had partial responses.

Per the germline V gene, CDR1 is SGHTA and CDR2 is FQGNSA. V gave up 3 bases and J gave up 2 bases, with 8 bases separating them. The CDR3 totals 14 residues. Study findings and constraints: Patients with a partial response at 0.1-3.0 mg/kg had among the lowest clonal expansion. Expanded clones were, on average, more numerous in CD8+ T cells than in CD4+.

Produced via immunoSEQ multiplex PCR; TCRdb's table is partial and in-frame only. The sample yields over 80,000 clones, about 90% seen once. The sequence was obtained from an adult with an advanced solid tumor such as melanoma, head and neck, liver or kidney cancer. Sequences were derived from CD4+ or CD8+ T cells sorted from blood, sampled in a trial of the OX40 agonist ivuxolimab. This chain links TRBV7-2 with TRBJ1-3; D not resolved. The CDR3 nucleotides read TGTGCCAGCAGCTTCTCTGGGACTGGAAACACCATATATTTT. Translating gives CASSFSGTGNTIYF.